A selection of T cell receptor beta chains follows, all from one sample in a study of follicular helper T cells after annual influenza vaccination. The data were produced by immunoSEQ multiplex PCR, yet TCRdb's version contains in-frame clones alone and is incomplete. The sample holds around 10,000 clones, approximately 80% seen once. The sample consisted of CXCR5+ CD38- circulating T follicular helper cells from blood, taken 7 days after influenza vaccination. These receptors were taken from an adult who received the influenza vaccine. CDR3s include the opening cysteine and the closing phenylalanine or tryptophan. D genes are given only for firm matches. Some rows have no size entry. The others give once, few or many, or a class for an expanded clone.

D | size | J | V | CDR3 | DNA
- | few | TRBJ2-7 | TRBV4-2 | CASSQASQGYEQYF | TGTGCCAGCAGCCAAGCCTCCCAGGGGTACGAGCAGTACTTC
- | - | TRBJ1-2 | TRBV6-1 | CASRGADGYTF | TGTGCCAGCAGGGGAGCCGATGGCTACACCTTC
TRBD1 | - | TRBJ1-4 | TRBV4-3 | CASSQGTRQGAEKLFF | TGCGCCAGCAGCCAAGGGACGCGACAGGGGGCTGAAAAACTGTTTTTT
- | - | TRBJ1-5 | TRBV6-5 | CASRASYNQPQHF | TGTGCCAGTAGAGCGAGTTACAATCAGCCCCAGCATTTT
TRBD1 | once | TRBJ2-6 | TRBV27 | CASSPSLRQGATGANVLTF | TGTGCCAGCAGTCCGAGTTTACGACAGGGGGCTACTGGGGCCAACGTCCTGACTTTC
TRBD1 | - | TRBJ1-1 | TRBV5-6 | CASRLETGNVPMNTEAFF | TGTGCCAGCAGATTGGAGACAGGGAATGTCCCGATGAACACTGAAGCTTTCTTT
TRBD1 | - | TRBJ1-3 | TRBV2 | CASRTRTGSGNTIYF | TGTGCCAGCAGGACTCGGACAGGGAGCGGAAACACCATATATTTT
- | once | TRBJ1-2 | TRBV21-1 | CASSSRPDTNYGYTF | TGTGCCAGCAGCAGCCGGCCAGATACTAACTATGGCTACACCTTC
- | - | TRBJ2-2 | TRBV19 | CASSSPWGSGNTGELFF | TGTGCCAGTAGTTCCCCCTGGGGTAGCGGGAACACCGGGGAGCTGTTTTTT
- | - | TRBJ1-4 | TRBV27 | CASSFRRRATNEKLFF | TGTGCCAGCAGTTTCCGACGGCGAGCAACTAATGAAAAACTGTTTTTT
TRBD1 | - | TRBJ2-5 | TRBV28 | CASRDRVKTQYF | TGTGCCAGCAGGGACAGGGTGAAGACCCAGTACTTC
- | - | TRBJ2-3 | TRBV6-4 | CASSGGDTNTDTQYF | TGTGCCAGCAGTGGAGGGGACACAAACACAGATACGCAGTATTTT
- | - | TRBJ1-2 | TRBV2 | CASRESLYGYTF | TGTGCCAGCAGGGAAAGCCTCTATGGCTACACCTTC
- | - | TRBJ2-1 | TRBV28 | CASIRDTTRAEQFF | TGTGCCAGCATCCGCGACACTACAAGGGCTGAGCAGTTCTTC
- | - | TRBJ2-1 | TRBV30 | CAWSLPPWRTPYNEQFF | TGTGCCTGGAGTTTACCCCCGTGGCGGACCCCCTACAATGAGCAGTTCTTC
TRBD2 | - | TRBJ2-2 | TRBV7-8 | CASSLGTSGSGELFF | TGTGCCAGCAGCTTAGGGACTAGCGGTTCCGGGGAGCTGTTTTTT